A selection of T cell receptor beta chains follows, all from one sample in a study of cytomegalovirus exposure and HLA in healthy donors. Clones were read by immunoSEQ multiplex PCR, and TCRdb kept only the in-frame ones, dropping some. The table shows roughly 170,000 clones, with approximately 72% occurring only once. The sequenced sample consisted of PBMCs. These receptor sequences come from a female donor in good health and CMV-seronegative. The CDR3 runs from the conserved cysteine through the conserved F or W. The D gene is left open where the match is weak. Clone sizes are given selectively: once, few, many, or a class where the clone is expanded.

V gene	D gene	clone size	J gene	CDR3 protein	CDR3 DNA
TRBV9	.	.	TRBJ2-2	CASSVEGGASTGELFF	TGTGCCAGCAGCGTAGAAGGGGGGGCGAGCACCGGGGAGCTGTTTTTT
TRBV5-1	TRBD2	.	TRBJ2-1	CASSPGLALSSYNEQFF	TGCGCCAGCAGCCCAGGACTAGCTCTTAGCTCCTACAATGAGCAGTTCTTC
TRBV7-9	.	.	TRBJ2-7	CASSLGVGGEQYF	TGTGCCAGCAGCTTAGGGGTGGGGGGCGAGCAGTACTTC
TRBV15	.	.	TRBJ2-7	CATSRGWGQTAYEQYF	TGTGCCACCAGCAGAGGATGGGGACAAACGGCCTACGAGCAGTACTTC
TRBV18	TRBD1	.	TRBJ1-2	CASSQEGQGARGYTF	TGTGCCAGCTCACAAGAGGGACAGGGGGCAAGAGGCTACACCTTC
TRBV19	.	.	TRBJ1-5	CASSIIGRGSNQPQHF	TGTGCCAGTAGTATAATAGGAAGGGGGAGCAATCAGCCCCAGCATTTT
TRBV2	.	.	TRBJ2-1	CASRTGSSYNEQFF	TGTGCCAGCAGAACAGGTAGCTCCTACAATGAGCAGTTCTTC
TRBV6-1	.	few	TRBJ1-2	CASSEGRQNYGYTF	TGTGCCAGCAGTGAAGGGCGACAGAACTATGGCTACACCTTC
TRBV7-8	TRBD2	.	TRBJ2-1	CASSLGSGTTNEQFF	TGTGCCAGCAGCTTGGGGTCGGGGACTACCAATGAGCAGTTCTTC
TRBV7-2	.	.	TRBJ2-5	CASSFGGSGETQYF	TGTGCCAGCAGCTTCGGAGGGAGCGGGGAGACCCAGTACTTC
TRBV6-5	.	.	TRBJ2-2	CASSYSLETGELFF	TGTGCCAGCAGTTACTCATTGGAGACCGGGGAGCTGTTTTTT
TRBV30	TRBD1	.	TRBJ1-1	CAWNMGQHDAEAFF	TGTGCCTGGAATATGGGACAGCACGATGCTGAAGCTTTCTTT
TRBV18	.	.	TRBJ1-2	CASSPNPGSGYTF	TGTGCCAGCTCACCGAATCCCGGGAGTGGCTACACCTTC
TRBV6-5	.	.	TRBJ1-5	CASSYEAGSTSPQHF	TGTGCCAGCAGTTATGAGGCGGGGTCTACCTCGCCCCAGCATTTT
TRBV11-2	TRBD2	.	TRBJ2-3	CASSPNRGGLDTQYF	TGTGCCAGCAGCCCCAACCGGGGGGGTCTAGATACGCAGTATTTT
TRBV4-2	TRBD2	few	TRBJ2-3	CASSPGAGAKDTQYF	TGTGCCAGCAGCCCTGGGGCGGGAGCAAAAGATACGCAGTATTTT
TRBV6-4	TRBD2	.	TRBJ2-5	CASSPSGGQETQYF	TGTGCCAGCAGTCCTAGCGGGGGACAAGAGACCCAGTACTTC
TRBV5-4	TRBD2	.	TRBJ2-2	CASSQLAGDAGELFF	TGTGCCAGCAGTCAACTAGCGGGAGACGCCGGGGAGCTGTTTTTT
TRBV27	TRBD1	.	TRBJ1-4	CASSSEQGRNEKLFF	TGTGCCAGCAGTTCGGAACAGGGGAGAAATGAAAAACTGTTTTTT
TRBV7-3	TRBD2	.	TRBJ2-2	CASSQAGGTNTGELFF	TGTGCCAGCAGCCAAGCGGGGGGAACGAACACCGGGGAGCTGTTTTTT
TRBV6-5	TRBD1	.	TRBJ1-2	CASSQGAAYYTF	TGTGCCAGCAGTCAGGGGGCGGCGTATTACACCTTC
TRBV5-6	.	.	TRBJ1-1	CASSLVVLQEMTEAFF	TGTGCCAGCAGCTTGGTAGTGTTACAGGAGATGACTGAAGCTTTCTTT
TRBV19	TRBD1	few	TRBJ1-5	CASSKTGINQPQHF	TGTGCCAGTAGTAAGACAGGGATCAATCAGCCCCAGCATTTT
TRBV5-1	.	few	TRBJ1-1	CASSSRQTNTEAFF	TGCGCCAGCAGCTCCCGACAGACGAACACTGAAGCTTTCTTT
TRBV5-1	.	.	TRBJ2-1	CASSLGGSDEQFF	TGCGCCAGCAGTCTGGGGGGAAGTGATGAGCAGTTCTTC
TRBV27	TRBD2	.	TRBJ2-2	CASSSPTSSGSPTGELFF	TGTGCCAGCAGTTCTCCGACCTCTAGCGGGAGCCCCACCGGGGAGCTGTTTTTT
TRBV29-1	.	.	TRBJ2-2	CSVSAGADPGELFF	TGCAGCGTTTCCGCAGGGGCTGACCCCGGGGAGCTGTTTTTT
TRBV5-1	TRBD1	few	TRBJ2-2	CASSLGTDGSGELFF	TGCGCCAGCAGCTTAGGGACAGACGGCTCCGGGGAGCTGTTTTTT
TRBV15	.	.	TRBJ2-2	CATSRDLYAAGELFF	TGTGCCACCAGCAGAGATCTCTACGCGGCCGGGGAGCTGTTTTTT
TRBV7-9	.	.	TRBJ2-7	CSSSLAQGREQYF	TGTTCCAGCAGCTTAGCACAGGGACGCGAGCAGTACTTC
TRBV19	.	.	TRBJ2-1	CAIGRGGNEQFF	TGTGCCATTGGACGTGGGGGGAATGAGCAGTTCTTC
TRBV7-3	TRBD2	.	TRBJ2-1	CASSYTSGVDEQFF	TGTGCCAGCAGCTATACTAGCGGGGTAGATGAGCAGTTCTTC
TRBV7-2	.	.	TRBJ2-5	CASSLQVAETQYF	TGTGCCAGCAGCTTACAAGTAGCAGAGACCCAGTACTTC
TRBV14	.	.	TRBJ2-7	CASSQEQATSYEQYF	TGTGCCAGCAGCCAAGAACAGGCGACATCCTACGAGCAGTACTTC
TRBV5-1	TRBD2	few	TRBJ2-1	CASSLSSGINEQFF	TGCGCCAGCAGCTTGTCTAGCGGTATCAATGAGCAGTTCTTC
TRBV30	.	.	TRBJ2-7	CAGGGLGAYEQYF	TGTGCCGGAGGGGGCCTAGGTGCCTACGAGCAGTACTTC
TRBV25-1	.	.	TRBJ1-2	CASSKLGAGKAYGYTF	TGTGCCAGCAGTAAACTGGGGGCAGGGAAGGCCTATGGCTACACCTTC
TRBV5-1	.	.	TRBJ2-1	CASSLEGEQDLLYEQFF	TGCGCCAGCAGCTTGGAGGGGGAACAGGACCTTTTGTATGAGCAGTTCTTC
TRBV29-1	TRBD2	.	TRBJ2-7	CSVRGSYEQYF	TGCAGCGTACGCGGGAGCTACGAGCAGTACTTC
TRBV18	TRBD1	.	TRBJ1-1	CASSPQGQVNTEAFF	TGTGCCAGCTCACCCCAGGGACAGGTGAACACTGAAGCTTTCTTT
TRBV5-1	.	few	TRBJ2-2	CASSAPVRNGELFF	TGCGCCAGCAGCGCGCCGGTCCGTAACGGGGAGCTGTTTTTT